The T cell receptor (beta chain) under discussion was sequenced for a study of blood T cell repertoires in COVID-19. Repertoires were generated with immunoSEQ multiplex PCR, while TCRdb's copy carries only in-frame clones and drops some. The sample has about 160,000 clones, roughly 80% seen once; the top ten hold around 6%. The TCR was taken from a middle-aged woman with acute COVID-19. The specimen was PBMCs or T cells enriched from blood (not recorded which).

The CDR3 nucleotides are TGTGCCAGCAGTTTACGAGCCTCAGCGGGTATTTACAATGAGCAGTTCTTC. Its protein product is CASSLRASAGIYNEQFF. This sequence joins TRBV28 and TRBJ2-1, with D possibly matching TRBD2 (6 bases). The CDR3 has 17 residues. V gave up 2 bases and J gave up 4 bases, with 18 bases separating them. Per the germline V gene, CDR1 is MDHEN and CDR2 is SYDVKM.